The next 21 T cell receptor beta chains were all read from a single sample in a study of vaccination and CD4 T cells after COVID-19. These receptors' antigens are unknown. The Oncomine TCR Beta short-read assay was applied to DNA of cultured CD4+ T cells. One entry per CDR3 protein results from TCRdb running MiXCR on the PCR reads. This table has some 18,000 distinct CDR3 sequences, roughly 52% appearing once. As for treatment: approximately nine-day PBMC culture with coronavirus spike peptide pools or control peptides (ViraFEST assay). What was sequenced was CD4+ T cells from blood, cultured in vitro. The source is a human donor who had recovered from COVID-19.

The genes are TRBV15 and TRBJ2-1; 11 bases align to TRBD2. Germline lookup yields CDR1 LNHNV and CDR2 YYDKDF (reference sequence). The CDR3 loop spans 16 amino acids. V was pared by 1 base and J by 6 bases, with 5 bases of the junction left unmatched. The CDR3 loop reads CATSRAGTSGLNEQFF. The CDR3 DNA reads TGTGCCACCAGCAGAGCCGGGACTAGCGGACTCAATGAGCAGTTCTTC.

This clonotype has more than one count but fewer than ten. V usage is TRBV24-1 and J usage is TRBJ2-5, with D perhaps assigned TRBD1 or TRBD2 (5 bases each). This CDR3 is 15 amino acids long. Per germline, CDR1 KGHDR and CDR2 SFDVKD. Deletions cut 7 bases from V and 4 bases from J, with 18 bases between. The CDR3 DNA is TGTGCCACCAGCGTCCCTTCGTCGGGGCGAGAGACCCAGTACTTC. It codes for CATSVPSSGRETQYF.

The V and J genes are TRBV7-9 and TRBJ1-5; no definite D call. The germline V gene has CDR1 SEHNR and CDR2 FQNEAQ (reference sequence). There are 17 residues in the CDR3. Trimming stripped 0 bases from V and 6 bases from J, with 18 bases between. CDR3 protein: CASSLAYSVGYGQPQHF. The CDR3 bases are TGTGCCAGCAGCTTAGCGTATTCAGTCGGCTATGGTCAGCCCCAGCATTTT.

The chain couples TRBV6-1 to TRBJ2-5; 8 bases line up with TRBD2. V dropped 6 bases and J dropped 4; count of bases not matched to a gene: 10. Germline assignment: CDR1 MNHNS and CDR2 SASEGT. There are 15 residues in the CDR3. CDR3 DNA sequence: TGTGCCAGCAGACAACGGGGGGGGACGATAGAGACCCAGTACTTC. Residues: CASRQRGGTIETQYF.

This rearrangement joins TRBV10-1 to TRBJ2-7; 11 nucleotides line up with TRBD2. Germline V CDR1 and CDR2: WNHNN, SYGVQD (reference sequence). The J segment lost 2 bases and the V segment lost 2 bases, leaving 5 bases of the junction unmatched. The CDR3 is made up of 16 amino acids. CDR3 sequence: CASSETLAGGPYEQYF. In nucleotides, the CDR3 is TGCGCCAGCAGTGAGACATTAGCGGGAGGGCCCTACGAGCAGTACTTC.

The J gene is TRBJ1-1, the V gene TRBV7-2, with D maybe TRBD1 (5 bases). Germline V CDR1 and CDR2: SGHTA, FQGNSA. The CDR3 loop spans 15 amino acids. The V gene lost 5 bases and the J gene lost 0 bases, with 13 bases spanning the gap. The CDR3: CASSARRALNTEAFF. CDR3 nucleotides: TGTGCCAGCAGCGCACGCAGGGCCCTGAACACTGAAGCTTTCTTT.

This chain connects TRBV6-5 to TRBJ1-2; D is possibly TRBD1 (5 bases). V lost 2 bases and J 4 bases, leaving 8 bases between the germline ends. Germline lookup yields CDR1 MNHEY and CDR2 SVGAGI. This CDR3 contains 13 residues. CDR3 region: CASSYRGGYGYTF. Written as DNA, the CDR3 is TGTGCCAGCAGTTACAGGGGCGGCTATGGCTACACCTTC.

The chain carries TRBV12-3 or TRBV12-4 and TRBJ2-3, with D hard to call. V dropped 2 bases and J dropped 6 bases, with 15 bases sitting between them. This CDR3 region has 15 residues. The DNA of the CDR3 is TGTGCCAGCAGTTTAATGGGCAGAGATGGGGATACGCAGTATTTT. Amino acid sequence: CASSLMGRDGDTQYF.

V gene TRBV12-5 combines with J gene TRBJ1-1; D unclear. This CDR3 region has 15 residues. The V end lost 6 bases, the J end lost 1 base, and 15 bases lay between the germline ends. From germline, CDR1 is LGHNT and CDR2 FRNRAP. The CDR3 coding sequence is TGTGCTAGTGGCCCGAACCGGGAGGCGAACACTGAAGCTTTCTTT. It encodes CASGPNREANTEAFF.

The chain joins TRBV6-2 or TRBV6-3 to TRBJ2-7; 11 bases line up with TRBD2. The V segment lost 5 bases and the J segment 5 bases; nucleotides outside the gene matches: 5. The germline V gene encodes CDR1 MNHEY and CDR2 SVGEGT. The CDR3 length is 14 residues. The CDR3 loop is CASSRPSGRNEQYF. The CDR3, as DNA: TGTGCCAGCAGTCGCCCTAGCGGGAGGAACGAGCAGTACTTC.

The rearrangement uses TRBV6-5 and TRBJ1-6, with 7 positions matching TRBD1. Germline CDR1 and CDR2: MNHEY and SVGAGI. This CDR3 spans 17 amino acids. Losses at the gene ends were 2 bases for V and 5 bases for J; bases not matched to a gene: 9. The CDR3 loop reads CASSYDRQGYHNSPLHF. Here the CDR3 DNA reads TGTGCCAGCAGTTACGACCGACAGGGTTACCATAATTCACCCCTCCACTTT.

This clonotype was seen a few times. The genes are TRBV30 and TRBJ1-2; D unclear. This CDR3 contains 11 residues. Trimming cost V 4 bases and J 2 bases, with 5 bases left between them. CDR1 GTSNPN and CDR2 SVGIG come from the germline V gene (reference sequence). Here the CDR3 reads CAWNLNYGYTF. CDR3 nucleotide sequence: TGTGCCTGGAACCTCAACTATGGCTACACCTTC.

This clonotype was recorded a few times. This chain joins TRBV7-3 and TRBJ1-2, with D possibly matching TRBD1 (5 bases). The V end was cut by 0 bases, the J end by 14 bases, with 13 bases between. The CDR3 extends over 12 amino acids. Germline V CDR1 and CDR2: SGHTA, FQGTGA. CDR3 sequence (DNA): TGTGCCAGCAGCTTAACGACAGAACCGAAGACCTTC. It translates to CASSLTTEPKTF.

The chain has TRBV28 and TRBJ1-5, with D possibly TRBD1 on 5 matching bases. The germline gives CDR1 MDHEN, CDR2 SYDVKM. The CDR3 totals 16 residues. Trimming removed 7 bases at V and 4 bases at J, with 20 bases between. The CDR3 DNA sequence: TGTGCCAGCAATACCAGGTCAGGGATATGGAATCAGCCCCAGCATTTT. It translates to CASNTRSGIWNQPQHF.

V gene TRBV12-3 or TRBV12-4 combines with J gene TRBJ1-3; D may be TRBD1 (5 bases). Deletions cut 6 bases from V and 0 bases from J, with 9 bases between. The CDR3 totals 14 residues. The CDR3 sequence is CASSRQFSGNTIYF. The CDR3 region has the DNA TGTGCCAGCAGCCGACAGTTCTCTGGAAACACCATATATTTT.

The CDR3 loop is CASRTGTGDETQYF. Here the CDR3 DNA reads TGTGCCAGCAGGACCGGGACAGGGGACGAGACCCAGTACTTC. V is TRBV6-2 or TRBV6-3 and J is TRBJ2-5, with 10 bases matching TRBD1. Trimming removed 6 bases from V and 5 bases from J; junction bases left unmatched: 6. The germline V gene has CDR1 MNHEY and CDR2 SVGEGT. The CDR3 runs 14 residues.

This chain links TRBV2 with TRBJ2-7; 8 bases are shared with TRBD1. This CDR3 region has 13 residues. The germline gives CDR1 SNHLY, CDR2 FYNNEI. The J segment lost 2 bases and the V segment lost 5 bases, leaving 2 bases of the junction unmatched. CDR3 loop: CASSQGAAYEQYF. The CDR3 coding sequence is TGTGCCAGCAGTCAGGGGGCGGCCTACGAGCAGTACTTC.

The CDR3 coding sequence is TGTGCCAGCAGCCAGGGCGTCGACACCGGGGAGCTGTTTTTT. As protein: CASSQGVDTGELFF. The V gene is TRBV4-2, the J gene TRBJ2-2; D uncertain. The V and J ends lost 3 bases and 3 bases respectively, with 8 bases between them. Germline CDR1 LGHNA, CDR2 YNFKEQ. The CDR3 contains 14 residues.

V usage is TRBV7-9 and J usage is TRBJ2-5; perhaps TRBD1 as D (6 bases). Trimming pared 6 bases from V and 1 base from J, leaving 12 bases between. Germline CDR1 SEHNR, CDR2 FQNEAQ (reference sequence). The CDR3 loop spans 14 amino acids. The CDR3 DNA follows: TGTGCCAGCAGAATAGGGGGATCCCAAGAGACCCAGTACTTC. Translated, it gives CASRIGGSQETQYF.

CDR3 bases: TGTGCCAGCGGGCGGTATTACGAGCAGTACTTC. It translates to CASGRYYEQYF. The rearrangement uses TRBV28 and TRBJ2-7; no definite D call. Trimming cost V 8 bases and J 4 bases, with 9 bases left between them. In germline, CDR1 is MDHEN, CDR2 SYDVKM. CDR3 length: 11 amino acids.

This chain joins TRBV28 and TRBJ2-7; tentatively, D is TRBD1 (5 bases). Germline V CDR1 and CDR2: MDHEN, SYDVKM. This CDR3 has 14 residues. Trimming removed 2 bases at V and 5 bases at J, with 13 bases between. In DNA form, the CDR3 reads TGTGCCAGCAGTTTACCTTCGCAGGGAAACGAGCAGTACTTC. Translation gives CASSLPSQGNEQYF.